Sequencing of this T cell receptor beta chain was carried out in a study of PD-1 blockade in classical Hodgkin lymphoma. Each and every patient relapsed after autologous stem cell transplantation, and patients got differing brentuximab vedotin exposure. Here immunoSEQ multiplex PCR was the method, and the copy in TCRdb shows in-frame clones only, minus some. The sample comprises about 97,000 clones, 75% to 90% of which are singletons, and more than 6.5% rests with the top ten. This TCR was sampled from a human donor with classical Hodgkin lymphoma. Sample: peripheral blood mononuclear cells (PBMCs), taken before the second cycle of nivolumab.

DNA of the CDR3: TGTGCCATCAGTGGAACTAGCGGGGGGATAAGCTCCTACGAGCAGTACTTC. Protein product: CAISGTSGGISSYEQYF. This chain connects TRBV10-3 to TRBJ2-7; the match to TRBD2 covers 12 bases. From germline, CDR1 is ENHRY and CDR2 SYGVKD. The CDR3 length is 17 residues. J was trimmed by 0 bases and V by 4 bases; bases with no gene match: 7.